This TCR beta chain originates from a study of response to subunit inactivated influenza vaccine. In this sample, this clonotype turned up a few times. CDR1 is SGHAT and CDR2 is FQNNGV in the germline V gene. Deletions cut 2 bases from V and 0 bases from J, with 13 bases between. The CDR3 totals 16 residues. A single record per CDR3 protein comes from TCRdb applying MiXCR to the RT-PCR reads. The sample has 450,000 to 600,000 distinct CDR3 sequences, under 8.5% seen once. The sequence came from a man in his fifties or sixties who received an inactivated influenza vaccine. Sample: PBMCs from blood, taken about 24 months after vaccination. The V call is TRBV11-2, the J call TRBJ1-2; possible D gene TRBD1, 5 bases. The DNA for the CDR3 is TGTGCCAGCAGCTTACGACAGCTAAAGACTAACTATGGCTACACCTTC. It is translated as CASSLRQLKTNYGYTF.